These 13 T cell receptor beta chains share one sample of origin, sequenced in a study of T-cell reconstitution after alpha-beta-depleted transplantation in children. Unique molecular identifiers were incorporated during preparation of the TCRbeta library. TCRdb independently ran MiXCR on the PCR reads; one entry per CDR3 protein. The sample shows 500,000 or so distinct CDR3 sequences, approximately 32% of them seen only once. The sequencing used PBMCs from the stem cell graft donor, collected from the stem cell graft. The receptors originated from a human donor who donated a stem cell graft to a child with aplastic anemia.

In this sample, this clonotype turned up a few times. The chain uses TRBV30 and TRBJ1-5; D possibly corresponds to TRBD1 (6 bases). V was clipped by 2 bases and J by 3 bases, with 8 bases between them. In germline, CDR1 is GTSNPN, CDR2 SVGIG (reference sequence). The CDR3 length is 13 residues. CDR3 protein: CAWSPGDNQPQHF. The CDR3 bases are TGTGCCTGGAGTCCAGGGGACAATCAGCCCCAGCATTTT.

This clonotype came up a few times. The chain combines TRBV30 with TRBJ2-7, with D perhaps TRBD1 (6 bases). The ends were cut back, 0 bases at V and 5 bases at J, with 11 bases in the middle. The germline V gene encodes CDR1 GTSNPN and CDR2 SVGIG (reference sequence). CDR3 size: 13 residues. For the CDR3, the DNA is TGTGCCTGGAGTGTCCTTTACAGGGACGAGCAGTACTTC. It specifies CAWSVLYRDEQYF.

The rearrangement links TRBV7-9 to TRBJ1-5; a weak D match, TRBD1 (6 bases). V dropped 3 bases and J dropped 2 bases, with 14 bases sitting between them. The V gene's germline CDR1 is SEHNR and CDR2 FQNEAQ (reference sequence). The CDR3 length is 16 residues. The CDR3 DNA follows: TGTGCCAGCAGCTTGGGGGGGGCCAGGGGCAATCAGCCCCAGCATTTT. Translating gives CASSLGGARGNQPQHF.

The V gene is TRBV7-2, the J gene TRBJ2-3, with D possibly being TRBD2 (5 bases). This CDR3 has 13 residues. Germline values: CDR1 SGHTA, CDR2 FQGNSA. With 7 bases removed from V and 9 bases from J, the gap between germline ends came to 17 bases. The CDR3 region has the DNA TGTGCCAGCACCAGAAGCGGATTAGGAACGCAGTATTTT. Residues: CASTRSGLGTQYF.

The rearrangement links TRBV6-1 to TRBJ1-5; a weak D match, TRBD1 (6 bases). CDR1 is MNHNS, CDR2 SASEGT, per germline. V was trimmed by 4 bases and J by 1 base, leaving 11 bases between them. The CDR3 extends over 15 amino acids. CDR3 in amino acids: CASSVQGGSNQPQHF. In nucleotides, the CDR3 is TGTGCCAGCAGTGTACAGGGAGGAAGCAATCAGCCCCAGCATTTT.

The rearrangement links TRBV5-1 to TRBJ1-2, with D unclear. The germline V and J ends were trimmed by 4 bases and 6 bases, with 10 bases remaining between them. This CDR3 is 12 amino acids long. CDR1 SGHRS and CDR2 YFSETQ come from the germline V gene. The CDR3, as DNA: TGCGCCAGCAGCCTCACGCTCGATGGCTACACCTTC. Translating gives CASSLTLDGYTF.

In DNA, the CDR3 is TGTGCCAGCAGCTTGGTAAACAATGAGCAGTTCTTC. Residues: CASSLVNNEQFF. V is TRBV5-6 and J is TRBJ2-1, with D unresolved. Trimming took 0 bases from V and 5 from J, leaving 3 bases between them. This CDR3 region has 12 residues. CDR1 and CDR2 (germline): SGHDT, YYEEEE.

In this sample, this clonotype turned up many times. The CDR3 region has the DNA TGTGCCATCAGCCCAGATCCAGATACGCAGTATTTT. It is translated as CAISPDPDTQYF. The gene calls are TRBV10-3 and TRBJ2-3; no firm D call. The length of the CDR3 is 12 residues. V was trimmed by 6 bases and J by 4 bases, leaving 8 bases between them. Germline CDR1 reads ENHRY; CDR2 reads SYGVKD.

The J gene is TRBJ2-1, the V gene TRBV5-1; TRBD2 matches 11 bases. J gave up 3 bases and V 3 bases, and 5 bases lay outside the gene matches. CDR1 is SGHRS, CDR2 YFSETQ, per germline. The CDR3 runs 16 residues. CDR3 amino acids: CASSSGGTSGYNEQFF. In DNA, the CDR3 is TGCGCCAGCAGCTCGGGGGGGACTAGCGGCTACAATGAGCAGTTCTTC.

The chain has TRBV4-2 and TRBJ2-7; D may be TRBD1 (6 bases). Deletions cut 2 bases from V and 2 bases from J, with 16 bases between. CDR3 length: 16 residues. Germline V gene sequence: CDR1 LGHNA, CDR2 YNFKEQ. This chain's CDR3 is CASSQTFRDKTYEQYF. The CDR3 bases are TGTGCCAGCAGCCAAACATTCCGGGACAAGACCTACGAGCAGTACTTC.

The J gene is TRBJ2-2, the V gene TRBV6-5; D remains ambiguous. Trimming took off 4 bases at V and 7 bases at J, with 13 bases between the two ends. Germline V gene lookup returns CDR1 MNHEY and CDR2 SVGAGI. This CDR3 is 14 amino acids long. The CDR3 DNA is TGTGCCAGCAGTTTCGGATCCCTGGGCGGGGAGCTGTTTTTT. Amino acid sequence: CASSFGSLGGELFF.

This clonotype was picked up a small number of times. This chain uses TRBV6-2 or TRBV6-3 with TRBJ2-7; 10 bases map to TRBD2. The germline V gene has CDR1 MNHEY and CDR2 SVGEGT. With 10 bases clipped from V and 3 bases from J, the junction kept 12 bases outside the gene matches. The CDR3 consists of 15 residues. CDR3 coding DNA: TGTGCCAACCCCCTCGGGCTAGCGGGGGACTACGAGCAGTACGTC. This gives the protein CANPLGLAGDYEQYV.

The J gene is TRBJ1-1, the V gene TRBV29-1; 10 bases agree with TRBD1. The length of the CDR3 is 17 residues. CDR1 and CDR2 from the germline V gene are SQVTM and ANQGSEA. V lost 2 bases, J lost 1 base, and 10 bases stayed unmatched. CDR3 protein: CSVESGQGRAGNTEAFF. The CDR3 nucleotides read TGCAGCGTTGAATCGGGACAGGGGCGCGCGGGGAACACTGAAGCTTTCTTT.